These 32 T cell receptor beta chains were all obtained from the same sample, sequenced in a study of PD-1 blockade in classical Hodgkin lymphoma. Time point indicated: cycle 4 day 1 (C4D1), after five to seven weeks of nivolumab. The patients all showed relapse after autologous stem cell transplantation, while their brentuximab vedotin exposure varied. Method: immunoSEQ multiplex PCR; TCRdb's copy keeps in-frame clones and lacks some. The sample lists about 52,000 clones, more than 75% occurring once. Sequencing was performed on peripheral blood mononuclear cells (PBMCs), taken before the fourth cycle of nivolumab. These receptors all come from a human donor with classical Hodgkin lymphoma.

This clone was seen more than once but under ten times. The J gene is TRBJ1-4, the V gene TRBV4-1, with a weak D call TRBD1 (6 bases). The CDR3 is made up of 16 amino acids. Between the trimmed V and J ends, which lost 4 bases and 3 bases, there was a span of 15 bases. Germline CDR1 reads MGHRA; CDR2 reads YSYEKL. The chain's CDR3 is CASSREIQGSNEKLFF. The CDR3 nucleotides are TGCGCCAGCAGCCGGGAGATACAGGGTTCTAATGAAAAACTGTTTTTT.

The chain joins TRBV5-5 to TRBJ2-2; D may be TRBD2 (5 bases). CDR1 and CDR2 from the germline V gene are SGHKS and YYEKEE (reference sequence). This CDR3 is built from 20 residues. The V end lost 4 bases, the J end lost 0 bases, and 25 bases lay between the germline ends. The CDR3 here is CASSPHVGNDLNPNTGELFF. The CDR3 nucleotides read TGTGCCAGCAGCCCGCACGTCGGGAATGACTTAAACCCGAACACCGGGGAGCTGTTTTTT.

The rearrangement links TRBV7-6 to TRBJ1-6; no definite D call. The V end was cut by 1 base, the J end by 9 bases, with 13 bases between. The CDR3 has 15 residues. Germline CDR1 SGHVS, CDR2 FNYEAQ. Here the CDR3 DNA reads TGTGCCAGCAGCTTAGTAGGACTGGGTAGTTCACCCCTCCACTTT. The encoded protein is CASSLVGLGSSPLHF.

This CDR3 reads CASGYEQFF. As DNA, the CDR3 is TGTGCCAGCGGGTATGAGCAGTTCTTC. The J gene is TRBJ2-1, the V gene TRBV9; no definite D call. Germline CDR1 reads SGDLS; CDR2 reads YYNGEE. V shed 7 bases and J shed 8 bases, with 4 bases lying between them. The CDR3 covers 9 residues.

This clone was seen a single time. The V call is TRBV15, the J call TRBJ2-1; weak D call: TRBD2 (7 bases). This CDR3 has 16 residues. Germline CDR1 LNHNV, CDR2 YYDKDF (reference sequence). V was trimmed by 3 bases and J by 9 bases, leaving 21 bases between them. This CDR3 reads CATSSSEGGPLFEQFF. CDR3 bases: TGTGCCACCAGCAGCTCAGAGGGGGGGCCATTGTTTGAGCAGTTCTTC.

The CDR3 reads CASSALDRQDQPQHF. The CDR3 DNA sequence: TGTGCCAGCAGTGCCTTGGACAGACAAGATCAGCCCCAGCATTTT. The genes are TRBV6-1 and TRBJ1-5; D is possibly TRBD1 (6 bases). V was cut by 4 bases and J by 5 bases, with 15 bases left in between. Germline CDR1 is MNHNS and CDR2 is SASEGT. CDR3 length: 15 residues.

This clone was seen a single time. The V and J genes are TRBV27 and TRBJ2-7, with D unclear. CDR3 length equals 15 residues. Trimming stripped 6 bases from V and 7 bases from J, with 22 bases between. Germline assignment: CDR1 MNHEY and CDR2 SMNVEV (reference sequence). The CDR3 region is CASRPITRPSVEQYF. CDR3 DNA sequence: TGTGCCAGCAGACCAATAACCCGGCCTAGTGTTGAGCAGTACTTC.

The chain uses TRBV9 and TRBJ2-3; perhaps D is TRBD1 or TRBD2 (5 bases each). Per germline, CDR1 SGDLS and CDR2 YYNGEE. The CDR3 covers 16 residues. V was shortened by 0 bases and J by 8 bases, with 19 bases between the two germline ends. CDR3 bases: TGTGCCAGCAGCGTAGAGGCCGGGACGCAACTAGTTACGCAGTATTTT. Residues: CASSVEAGTQLVTQYF.

This chain links TRBV27 with TRBJ2-7; the D gene is possibly TRBD1 (6 bases). The CDR3 loop spans 14 amino acids. Trimming pared 6 bases from V and 5 bases from J, leaving 17 bases between. Germline assignment: CDR1 MNHEY and CDR2 SMNVEV (reference sequence). The DNA of the CDR3 is TGTGCCAGCAGAGCCGGAAGTTACAGGGACGAGCAGTACTTC. This codes for CASRAGSYRDEQYF.

CDR3 sequence reads: CASSLAGVKNIQYF. The CDR3 coding sequence is TGTGCCAGCAGCTTAGCGGGGGTCAAAAACATTCAGTACTTC. This chain links TRBV7-2 with TRBJ2-4; TRBD1 or TRBD2 may be the D gene (5 bases each). This CDR3 region has 14 residues. With 0 bases removed from V and 3 bases from J, the gap between germline ends came to 6 bases. Germline V CDR1 and CDR2: SGHTA, FQGNSA.

The genes are TRBV11-2 and TRBJ2-7, with 7 bases matching TRBD1. Germline CDR1 reads SGHAT; CDR2 reads FQNNGV. V was pared by 5 bases and J by 2 bases, with 3 bases of the junction left unmatched. The CDR3 totals 13 residues. CDR3 DNA sequence: TGTGCCAGCAGCCCCGGGACAGCCTACGAGCAGTACTTC. Protein product: CASSPGTAYEQYF. Drawing the rest from reference TRBV11-2 and TRBJ2-7, the complete variable domain is EAGVAQSPRYKIIEKRQSVAFWCNPISGHATLYWYQQILGQGPKLLIQFQNNGVVDDSQLPKDRFSAERLKGVDSTLKIQPAKLEDSAVYLCASSPGTAYEQYFGPGTRLTVT.

A single count supports this clone. V is TRBV20-1 and J is TRBJ2-1; no reliable D call. Looked up from germline, CDR1 is DFQATT and CDR2 is SNEGSKA (reference sequence). This CDR3 has 11 amino acids. The V end was cut by 3 bases, the J end by 8 bases, with 8 bases between. The CDR3 sequence: CSARSLYEQFF. Written as DNA, the CDR3 is TGCAGTGCTAGGTCACTTTATGAGCAGTTCTTC.

The chain employs TRBV7-6 and TRBJ2-3; the match to TRBD2 covers 15 bases. V lost 5 bases and J lost 4; bases outside the gene matches: 4. This CDR3 contains 16 residues. Per germline, CDR1 SGHVS and CDR2 FNYEAQ. The CDR3 spells CASSLGLAGGPDTQYF. CDR3 bases: TGTGCCAGCAGCCTCGGACTAGCGGGAGGGCCAGATACGCAGTATTTT.

This clone has just a few counts. The J gene is TRBJ2-7, the V gene TRBV13; 10 bases are a match to TRBD1. This CDR3 has 19 residues. Per germline, CDR1 PRHDT and CDR2 FYEKMQ (reference sequence). J was trimmed by 0 bases and V by 4 bases; bases with no gene match: 15. The CDR3 DNA sequence: TGTGCCAGCAGCTCATCCCCTGGGACAGGGGTTTCCAACTCCTACGAGCAGTACTTC. Its translation is CASSSSPGTGVSNSYEQYF.

This clone was seen just once. The chain is built from TRBV9 and TRBJ1-5; 7 bases are a match to TRBD1. V shed 4 bases, J shed 6 bases, and the junction held 4 bases outside the gene matches. The CDR3 has 13 amino acids. Germline values: CDR1 SGDLS, CDR2 YYNGEE. The CDR3 bases are TGTGCCAGCAGCAAACAGGGGACTCAGCCCCAGCATTTT. Translation gives CASSKQGTQPQHF.

This chain uses TRBV5-3 with TRBJ1-4; D is perhaps TRBD1 (5 bases). TRBV5-3 is sorted into the ORF group, with uncertain function. This CDR3 region has 15 residues. V lost 1 base and J 9 bases, leaving 16 bases between the germline ends. CDR3: CARSLKTREMKKLFF. CDR3 nucleotides: TGTGCCAGAAGCTTGAAGACCAGGGAAATGAAAAAACTGTTTTTT.

The chain links TRBV5-8 to TRBJ2-1, with 7 bases identical to TRBD2. V dropped 5 bases and J dropped 7; count of bases not matched to a gene: 9. The CDR3 has 14 amino acids. Germline V gene data show CDR1 as SGHTS and CDR2 as YDEGEE. CDR3 nucleotide sequence: TGTGCCAGCAGATTTCCGGGGGGTGGAAATGAGCAGTTCTTC. This encodes CASRFPGGGNEQFF.

The V gene is TRBV18, the J gene TRBJ2-1; D is undetermined. The CDR3 consists of 16 residues. Trimming pared 3 bases from V and 6 bases from J, leaving 18 bases between. The germline V gene has CDR1 KGHSH and CDR2 LQKENI. The CDR3 DNA reads TGTGCCAGCTCACCCGGAAACTCGCCCTTGGGCAATGAGCAGTTCTTC. It translates to CASSPGNSPLGNEQFF.

CDR3: CASAVVGDTQYF. The CDR3 DNA reads TGTGCCAGTGCGGTGGTCGGCGATACGCAGTATTTT. This rearrangement joins TRBV19 to TRBJ2-3; no reliable D call. CDR3 length: 12 amino acids. The V gene lost 8 bases and the J gene lost 6 bases, with 12 bases spanning the gap. The germline gives CDR1 LNHDA, CDR2 SQIVND (reference sequence).

The chain combines TRBV5-8 with TRBJ2-3, with D perhaps matching TRBD2 (6 bases). Germline values: CDR1 SGHTS, CDR2 YDEGEE. The V end lost 4 bases, the J end lost 3 bases, and 15 bases lay between the germline ends. The CDR3 contains 15 residues. The CDR3 DNA reads TGTGCCAGCAGCCCGGGCGGGGCGAGAACAGATACGCAGTATTTT. It is translated as CASSPGGARTDTQYF.

The CDR3 DNA reads TGTGCCAGCAGCCCTGGACTAGCGGGGGGTGCAGATACGCAGTATTTT. Protein product: CASSPGLAGGADTQYF. This rearrangement joins TRBV7-3 to TRBJ2-3; 14 nucleotides line up with TRBD2. Germline loops: CDR1 SGHTA, CDR2 FQGTGA. The CDR3 covers 16 residues. V shed 5 bases and J 4 bases; nucleotides not matched to a gene: 5.

The V call is TRBV5-1, the J call TRBJ1-4; a weak D match, TRBD1 (6 bases). V was cut by 4 bases and J by 6 bases, with 16 bases left in between. CDR3 size: 15 residues. Germline values: CDR1 SGHRS, CDR2 YFSETQ. The CDR3 DNA reads TGCGCCAGCAGCCTTGGGGGGGCGTATGATGAAAAACTGTTTTTT. It yields the protein CASSLGGAYDEKLFF.

The J gene is TRBJ1-2, the V gene TRBV7-2; TRBD1 might be the D (5 bases). The CDR3 spans 13 residues. V lost 5 bases and J lost 8, with 15 bases in between. Looked up from germline, CDR1 is SGHTA and CDR2 is FQGNSA. The CDR3 DNA sequence: TGTGCCAGCAGCGCTGACAGAACGGGGGGCTACACCTTC. Amino acids: CASSADRTGGYTF.

This chain uses TRBV7-9 with TRBJ2-3; possibly TRBD1 for D (6 bases). The CDR3 extends over 17 amino acids. Germline V gene data show CDR1 as SEHNR and CDR2 as FQNEAQ (reference sequence). The V end lost 5 bases, the J end lost 0 bases, and 18 bases lay between the germline ends. CDR3 coding DNA: TGTGCCAGCAGCGACCCGCCACAGGGCGGGAGCACAGATACGCAGTATTTT. Translating gives CASSDPPQGGSTDTQYF.

The chain is built from TRBV19 and TRBJ2-4, with D perhaps matching TRBD1 or TRBD2 (5 bases each). This CDR3 spans 12 amino acids. Germline V gene sequence: CDR1 LNHDA, CDR2 SQIVND (reference sequence). V was clipped by 5 bases and J by 10 bases, with 12 bases between them. The CDR3 is CASSSGAIIQYF. The CDR3 DNA sequence: TGTGCCAGTAGTTCCGGGGCCATTATTCAGTACTTC.

The rearrangement joins TRBV6-5 to TRBJ1-1, with TRBD1 matching over 7 bases. J gave up 7 bases and V 5 bases, and 13 bases lay outside the gene matches. CDR1 and CDR2 (germline): MNHEY, SVGAGI. The CDR3 sequence is 15 residues long. CDR3 sequence reads: CASSPGQAAYVEAFF. The CDR3 DNA sequence: TGTGCCAGCAGTCCCGGACAGGCGGCTTACGTTGAAGCTTTCTTT.

The CDR3 DNA reads as TGTGCCAGCAACCCCCTAGCGGGAGGGTACTACGAGCAGTACTTC. Its protein is CASNPLAGGYYEQYF. The chain links TRBV2 to TRBJ2-7; 12 bases map to TRBD2. Trimming at V came to 7 bases and at J to 3 bases, leaving 7 bases not matched to a gene. The CDR3 has 15 amino acids. From germline, CDR1 is SNHLY and CDR2 FYNNEI.

This clone was recorded a few times. This rearrangement joins TRBV4-1 to TRBJ2-7, with D tentatively TRBD2 (6 bases). Between the trimmed V and J ends, which lost 3 bases and 5 bases, there was a span of 11 bases. Germline CDR1 MGHRA, CDR2 YSYEKL. This CDR3 is built from 13 residues. Written as DNA, the CDR3 is TGCGCCAGCAGCCATCGGGACTTCGACGAGCAGTACTTC. Its protein product is CASSHRDFDEQYF.

The chain carries TRBV28 and TRBJ1-5; D remains unclear. The germline V gene encodes CDR1 MDHEN and CDR2 SYDVKM. The CDR3 covers 14 residues. Trimming pared 5 bases from V and 0 bases from J, leaving 8 bases between. DNA for the CDR3: TGTGCCAGCAGTGACATCCTTAGCAATCAGCCCCAGCATTTT. It translates to CASSDILSNQPQHF. Variable domain in full (rest from reference TRBV28 and TRBJ1-5): DVKVTQSSRYLVKRTGEKVFLECVQDMDHENMFWYRQDPGLGLRLIYFSYDVKMKEKGDIPEGYSVSREKKERFSLILESASTNQTSMYLCASSDILSNQPQHFGDGTRLSIL.

The V call is TRBV4-1, the J call TRBJ1-4, with 9 bases aligning to TRBD1. The germline V gene has CDR1 MGHRA and CDR2 YSYEKL. The CDR3 covers 16 residues. Trimming cost V 3 bases and J 4 bases; bases outside gene matches: 6. CDR3 in amino acids: CASSQSTGGSNEKLFF. The CDR3 bases are TGCGCCAGCAGCCAGTCTACAGGGGGCAGTAATGAAAAACTGTTTTTT.

The V and J genes are TRBV7-7 and TRBJ2-5; D gene unclear. The germline V and J ends were trimmed by 1 base and 3 bases, with 6 bases remaining between them. This CDR3 has 13 residues. Germline lookup yields CDR1 SSHAT and CDR2 FNYEAQ (reference sequence). Here the CDR3 DNA reads TGTGCCAGCAGCTTAGGGGCAGAAGAGACCCAGTACTTC. It yields the protein CASSLGAEETQYF.

The chain employs TRBV7-6 and TRBJ2-5; TRBD1 agrees at 7 bases. Germline V CDR1 and CDR2: SGHVS, FNYEAQ. The CDR3 is made up of 15 amino acids. Trimming cost V 5 bases and J 5 bases; bases outside gene matches: 11. The CDR3 nucleotides are TGTGCCAGCAGCGCGACAGGGAACTGGGGTGAGACCCAGTACTTC. It specifies CASSATGNWGETQYF.